A single sample is the source of the 16 T cell receptor beta chains below, sequenced in a study of CD8 T cells in Susac syndrome. Reverse transcription used roughly 0.5 to 1 ug RNA and random hexamers. From the immunoSEQ multiplex PCR reads, TCRdb called clonotypes with MiXCR, one entry per CDR3 protein. Counted here are 150,000 to 200,000 distinct CDR3 sequences, around 95% occurring once; the ten biggest clones make up roughly 0.15%. Sequenced input: CD8+ T cells from PBMCs. These receptors were taken from a human donor with Susac syndrome.

This clonotype was counted once. This chain connects TRBV6-1 to TRBJ1-2; 9 bases agree with TRBD1. The germline gives CDR1 MNHNS, CDR2 SASEGT. The CDR3 is made up of 16 amino acids. V lost 6 bases and J lost 2; bases outside the gene matches: 10. CDR3 bases: TGTGCCAGCAGCGACGACCGGGACAGGGCCAACTATGGCTACACCTTC. This codes for CASSDDRDRANYGYTF.

The gene calls are TRBV7-2 and TRBJ1-2; D not resolved. Trimming removed 3 bases from V and 0 bases from J, with 8 bases in between. Germline values: CDR1 SGHTA, CDR2 FQGNSA. The CDR3 totals 14 residues. CDR3 in DNA: TGTGCCAGCAGCTTTTATGCACCTAACTATGGCTACACCTTC. This gives the protein CASSFYAPNYGYTF. Full variable domain (remainder filled in from reference TRBV7-2 and TRBJ1-2): GAGVSQSPSNKVTEKGKDVELRCDPISGHTALYWYRQSLGQGLEFLIYFQGNSAPDKSGLPSDRFSAERTGGSVSTLTIQRTQQEDSAVYLCASSFYAPNYGYTFGSGTRLTVV.

The CDR3, as DNA: TGCGCCAGCAGCCACCGAAGGCAGACAGGGGGCGTCGAGCAGTACTTC. Its translation is CASSHRRQTGGVEQYF. The rearrangement uses TRBV4-1 and TRBJ2-7; 10 bases line up with TRBD1. CDR3 size: 16 residues. Germline V CDR1 and CDR2: MGHRA, YSYEKL. V lost 3 bases and J lost 6; bases outside the gene matches: 11.

The rearrangement uses TRBV30 and TRBJ2-1; 8 positions match TRBD2. V gave up 4 bases and J gave up 4 bases; unmatched junction bases: 9. The CDR3 consists of 15 residues. Per germline, CDR1 GTSNPN and CDR2 SVGIG (reference sequence). CDR3 sequence: CAWILRGGLYNEQFF. The CDR3 DNA reads TGTGCCTGGATACTCCGGGGGGGCCTATACAATGAGCAGTTCTTC.

The chain employs TRBV27 and TRBJ1-1; perhaps TRBD1 as D (6 bases). Germline-derived CDR1 and CDR2 are MNHEY and SMNVEV (reference sequence). V lost 0 bases and J lost 0, with 11 bases in between. The CDR3 totals 16 residues. The DNA of the CDR3 is TGTGCCAGCAGTTTATCCCCAACAGGGTTGAACACTGAAGCTTTCTTT. Translation: CASSLSPTGLNTEAFF.

The chain recombines TRBV7-2 with TRBJ2-1, with D tentatively TRBD1 (5 bases). CDR1 is SGHTA and CDR2 is FQGNSA in the germline V gene. The CDR3 contains 13 residues. The V end lost 5 bases, the J end lost 8 bases, and 13 bases lay between the germline ends. DNA of the CDR3: TGTGCCAGCAGCCCCCCTAGGGGCTATGAGCAGTTCTTC. Translated, it gives CASSPPRGYEQFF.

This sequence joins TRBV29-1 and TRBJ2-2; no clear D. Germline lookup yields CDR1 SQVTM and CDR2 ANQGSEA. V shed 0 bases and J shed 7 bases, with 9 bases lying between them. The CDR3 runs to 13 residues. In DNA, the CDR3 is TGCAGCGTTGAAGATTTGGCGAGCGGGGAGCTGTTTTTT. Protein: CSVEDLASGELFF.

The gene calls are TRBV20-1 and TRBJ2-5; D ambiguous. V lost 6 bases and J 0 bases, leaving 11 bases between the germline ends. Germline V lookup: CDR1 DFQATT, CDR2 SNEGSKA (reference sequence). This CDR3 comprises 13 residues. The CDR3 sequence: CSATFRYQETQYF. Here the CDR3 DNA reads TGCAGTGCCACCTTTCGGTACCAAGAGACCCAGTACTTC.

The chain uses TRBV7-9 and TRBJ1-1, with TRBD1 identical over 7 bases. CDR1 is SEHNR and CDR2 is FQNEAQ in the germline V gene (reference sequence). The V segment lost 5 bases and the J segment 4 bases; nucleotides outside the gene matches: 13. The CDR3 covers 16 residues. The CDR3 reads CASSLGQVQVGTEAFF. CDR3 DNA: TGTGCCAGCAGCCTCGGACAGGTTCAGGTGGGCACTGAAGCTTTCTTT. Filled out from reference TRBV7-9 and TRBJ1-1, the complete variable domain reads DTGVSQNPRHKITKRGQNVTFRCDPISEHNRLYWYRQTLGQGPEFLTYFQNEAQLEKSRLLSDRFSAERPKGSFSTLEIQRTEQGDSAMYLCASSLGQVQVGTEAFFGQGTRLTVV.

About this clonotype itself: The junction and the germline gene differ at one end; a read error may be behind it. The chain recombines TRBV7-7 with TRBJ2-1, with D perhaps matching TRBD2 (5 bases). The length of the CDR3 is 14 residues. The germline CDR1 and CDR2 sequences are SSHAT and FNYEAQ (reference sequence). The CDR3 DNA is TGTGCTAGCAGCCCAGGAGCGGCCTACAATGAGCAGTTCTTC. Protein: CASSPGAAYNEQFF.

V usage is TRBV30 and J usage is TRBJ1-2, with D perhaps matching TRBD1 (5 bases). Trimming shortened V by 5 bases and J by 6 bases, and 7 bases separated the two germline ends. The length of the CDR3 is 10 residues. Germline V gene sequence: CDR1 GTSNPN, CDR2 SVGIG (reference sequence). The CDR3 nucleotides are TGTGCCTGGGACAGAAATGGCTACACCTTC. Protein product: CAWDRNGYTF.

V gene TRBV12-3 or TRBV12-4 combines with J gene TRBJ2-1; 7 bases map to TRBD2. The ends lost 7 bases at V and 6 bases at J; junction bases unmatched: 15. The CDR3 extends over 16 amino acids. This CDR3 reads CASTRPAGVLGNEQFF. CDR3 nucleotides: TGTGCCAGCACCCGCCCCGCGGGAGTCCTTGGCAATGAGCAGTTCTTC.

The genes are TRBV23-1 and TRBJ1-2; D perhaps matches TRBD1 (6 bases). TRBV23-1 is treated as an ORF (open reading frame) with a function not yet certain. V was trimmed by 3 bases and J by 8 bases, leaving 28 bases between them. This CDR3 comprises 18 residues. The CDR3 reads CASSHPQGPVPTNGGYTF. The CDR3 coding sequence is TGCGCCAGCAGTCATCCCCAGGGGCCGGTTCCCACCAATGGGGGCTACACCTTC.

This sequence joins TRBV20-1 and TRBJ1-1, with 7 positions matching TRBD1. CDR1 is DFQATT and CDR2 is SNEGSKA in the germline V gene (reference sequence). The CDR3 contains 14 residues. The V segment lost 3 bases and the J segment 2 bases; nucleotides outside the gene matches: 6. The CDR3 nucleotides read TGCAGTGCTAGGCCGGGACAGAAAAACACTGAAGCTTTCTTT. The encoded protein is CSARPGQKNTEAFF.

V and J are TRBV6-5 and TRBJ1-2; D ambiguous. V dropped 6 bases and J dropped 3 bases, with 17 bases sitting between them. This CDR3 is built from 15 residues. CDR1 and CDR2 from the germline V gene are MNHEY and SVGAGI. As DNA, the CDR3 is TGTGCCAGCAGACCGCGGGCCCCAGGAGACTATGGCTACACCTTC. This encodes CASRPRAPGDYGYTF.

This chain connects TRBV27 to TRBJ2-4; D remains ambiguous. V was cut by 10 bases and J by 0 bases, with 19 bases left in between. Germline-derived CDR1 and CDR2 are MNHEY and SMNVEV (reference sequence). The CDR3 has 16 residues. The CDR3 reads CAIPNARARAKNIQYF. The CDR3, as DNA: TGTGCCATCCCGAACGCGCGTGCTAGAGCCAAAAACATTCAGTACTTC.